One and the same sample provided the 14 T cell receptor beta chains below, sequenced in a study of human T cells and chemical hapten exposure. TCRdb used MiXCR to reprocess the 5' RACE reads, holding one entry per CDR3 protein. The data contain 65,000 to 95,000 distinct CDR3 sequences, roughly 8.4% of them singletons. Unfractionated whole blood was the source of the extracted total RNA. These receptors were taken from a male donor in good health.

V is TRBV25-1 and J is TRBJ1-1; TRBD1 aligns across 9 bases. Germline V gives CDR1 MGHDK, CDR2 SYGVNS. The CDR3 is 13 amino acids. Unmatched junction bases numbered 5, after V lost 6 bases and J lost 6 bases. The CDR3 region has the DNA TGTGCCAGCAGAACACAGGGGGCACCTGAAGCTTTCTTT. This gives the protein CASRTQGAPEAFF.

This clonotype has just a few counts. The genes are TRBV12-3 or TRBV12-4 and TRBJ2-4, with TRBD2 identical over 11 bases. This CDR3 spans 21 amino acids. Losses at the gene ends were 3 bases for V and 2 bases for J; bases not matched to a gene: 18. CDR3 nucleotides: TGTGCCAGCAGTTTCCCAACCTTTGGGCCTAGCGGGAGGTTTACCAAAAACATTCAGTACTTC. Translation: CASSFPTFGPSGRFTKNIQYF.

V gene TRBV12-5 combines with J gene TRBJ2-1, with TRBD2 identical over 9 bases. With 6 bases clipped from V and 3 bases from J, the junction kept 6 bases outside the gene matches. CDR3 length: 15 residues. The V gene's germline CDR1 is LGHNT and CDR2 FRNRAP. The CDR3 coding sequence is TGTGCTAGTGGACGTAGCGGGAGAATCTACAATGAGCAGTTCTTC. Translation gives CASGRSGRIYNEQFF.

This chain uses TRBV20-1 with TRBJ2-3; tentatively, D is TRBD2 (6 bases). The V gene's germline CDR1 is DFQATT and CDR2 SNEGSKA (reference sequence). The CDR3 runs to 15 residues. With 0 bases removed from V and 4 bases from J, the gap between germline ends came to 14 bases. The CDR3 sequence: CSARDLGRRADTQYF. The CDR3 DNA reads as TGCAGTGCTAGAGATCTTGGTAGGAGGGCAGATACGCAGTATTTT.

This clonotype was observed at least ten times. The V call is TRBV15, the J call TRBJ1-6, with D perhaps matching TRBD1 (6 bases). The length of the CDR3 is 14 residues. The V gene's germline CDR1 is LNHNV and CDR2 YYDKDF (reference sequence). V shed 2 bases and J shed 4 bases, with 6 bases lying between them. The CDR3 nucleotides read TGTGCCACCAGCAGACAGGGGTATAATTCACCCCTCCACTTT. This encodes CATSRQGYNSPLHF.

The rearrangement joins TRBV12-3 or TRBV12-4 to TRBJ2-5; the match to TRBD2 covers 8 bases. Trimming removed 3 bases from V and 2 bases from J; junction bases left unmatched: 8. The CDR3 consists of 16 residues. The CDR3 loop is CASSFRRGEGQETQYF. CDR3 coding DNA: TGTGCCAGCAGTTTTAGGCGGGGGGAGGGACAAGAGACCCAGTACTTC.

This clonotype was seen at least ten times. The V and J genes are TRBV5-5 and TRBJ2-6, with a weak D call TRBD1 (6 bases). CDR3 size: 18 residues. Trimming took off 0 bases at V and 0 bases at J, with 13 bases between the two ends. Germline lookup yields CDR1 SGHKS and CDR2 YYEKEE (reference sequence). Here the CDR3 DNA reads TGTGCCAGCAGCTTGGTAGGGACATCCGTCTCTGGGGCCAACGTCCTGACTTTC. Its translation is CASSLVGTSVSGANVLTF.

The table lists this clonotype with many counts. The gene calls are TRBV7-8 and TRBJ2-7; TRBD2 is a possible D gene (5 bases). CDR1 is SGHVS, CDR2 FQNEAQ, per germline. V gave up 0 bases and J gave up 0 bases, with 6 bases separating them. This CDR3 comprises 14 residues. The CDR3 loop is CASSLAGSSYEQYF. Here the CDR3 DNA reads TGTGCCAGCAGCTTAGCAGGGAGCTCCTACGAGCAGTACTTC.

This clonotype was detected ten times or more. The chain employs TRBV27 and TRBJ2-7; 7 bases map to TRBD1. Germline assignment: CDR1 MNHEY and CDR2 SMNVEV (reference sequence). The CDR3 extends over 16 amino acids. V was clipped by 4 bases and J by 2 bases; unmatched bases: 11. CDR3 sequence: CASSSPRGIAPYEQYF. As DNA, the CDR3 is TGTGCCAGCAGTTCCCCCAGGGGGATCGCCCCCTACGAGCAGTACTTC.

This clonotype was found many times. CDR3 bases: TGCGCCAGCAGCCAGGGACAGACTCAAGAGACCCAGTACTTC. Protein product: CASSQGQTQETQYF. The rearrangement links TRBV5-1 to TRBJ2-5; TRBD1 aligns across 7 bases. The V and J ends lost 4 bases and 2 bases, in that order; junction bases with no gene match: 5. The CDR3 loop spans 14 amino acids. Per the germline V gene, CDR1 is SGHRS and CDR2 is YFSETQ. The variable domain in full, completed from reference TRBV5-1 and TRBJ2-5, reads KAGVTQTPRYLIKTRGQQVTLSCSPISGHRSVSWYQQTPGQGLQFLFEYFSETQRNKGNFPGRFSGRQFSNSRSEMNVSTLELGDSALYLCASSQGQTQETQYFGPGTRLLVL.

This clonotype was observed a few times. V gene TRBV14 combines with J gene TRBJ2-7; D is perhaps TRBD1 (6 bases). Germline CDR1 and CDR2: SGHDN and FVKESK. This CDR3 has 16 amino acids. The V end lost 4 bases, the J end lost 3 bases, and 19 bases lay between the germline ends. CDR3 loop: CASSPSLGGGLYEQYF. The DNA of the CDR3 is TGTGCCAGCAGCCCAAGCTTAGGGGGTGGACTCTACGAGCAGTACTTC.

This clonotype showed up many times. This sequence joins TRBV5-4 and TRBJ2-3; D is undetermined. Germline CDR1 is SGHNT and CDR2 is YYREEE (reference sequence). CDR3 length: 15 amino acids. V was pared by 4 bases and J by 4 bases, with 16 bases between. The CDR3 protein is CASSTAYRSADTQYF. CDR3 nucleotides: TGTGCCAGCAGCACCGCGTACCGGTCGGCAGATACGCAGTATTTT. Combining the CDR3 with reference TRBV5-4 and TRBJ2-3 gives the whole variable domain ETGVTQSPTHLIKTRGQQVTLRCSSQSGHNTVSWYQQALGQGPQFIFQYYREEENGRGNFPPRFSGLQFPNYSSELNVNALELDDSALYLCASSTAYRSADTQYFGPGTRLTVL.

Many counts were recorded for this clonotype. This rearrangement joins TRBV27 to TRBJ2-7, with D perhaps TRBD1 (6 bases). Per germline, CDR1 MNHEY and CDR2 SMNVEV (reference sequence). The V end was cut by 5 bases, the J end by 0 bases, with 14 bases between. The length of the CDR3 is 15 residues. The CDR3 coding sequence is TGTGCCAGCAGTCCCAACAGGGCGAGCTCCTACGAGCAGTACTTC. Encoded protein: CASSPNRASSYEQYF.

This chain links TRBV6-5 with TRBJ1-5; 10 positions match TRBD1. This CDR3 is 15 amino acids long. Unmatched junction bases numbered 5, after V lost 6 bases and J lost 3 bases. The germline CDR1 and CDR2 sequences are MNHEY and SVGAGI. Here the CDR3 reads CASRRDRGYNQPQHF. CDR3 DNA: TGTGCCAGCAGGCGGGACAGGGGATACAATCAGCCCCAGCATTTT.